The 23 T cell receptor beta chains listed next were all sequenced from one sample in a study of shared clonotypes between healthy human individuals. The data were produced by immunoSEQ multiplex PCR, yet TCRdb's version contains in-frame clones alone and is incomplete. The sample consists of about 2.3 million clones, just over 90% of them appearing once. Input material: naive CD4+ T cells from PBMCs. The subset here: CD45RA+ positively selected. These receptors were collected from a man younger than 35 in good health. Some clones in this sample may be carry-over from other donors' samples.

CDR3 sequence: CASSFGDRDHEQYF. The CDR3 nucleotides read TGTGCCAGCAGTTTTGGGGACAGGGACCACGAGCAGTACTTC. J is TRBJ2-7 and V is TRBV28, with 9 nucleotides matching TRBD1. CDR1 is MDHEN and CDR2 is SYDVKM in the germline V gene. The CDR3 sequence is 14 residues long. V shed 3 bases, J shed 5 bases, and the junction held 5 bases outside the gene matches.

The rearrangement links TRBV30 to TRBJ1-2; TRBD1 is a possible D gene (6 bases). From germline, CDR1 is GTSNPN and CDR2 SVGIG (reference sequence). This CDR3 region has 13 residues. V was cut by 5 bases and J by 5 bases, with 15 bases left in between. The CDR3 nucleotides are TGTGCCTGGGACCCCAGGGGCCCGTATGGCTACACCTTC. Translation gives CAWDPRGPYGYTF.

The V gene is TRBV28, the J gene TRBJ2-1; possible D gene TRBD1, 5 bases. This CDR3 comprises 16 residues. V gave up 5 bases and J gave up 0 bases, with 14 bases separating them. Germline lookup yields CDR1 MDHEN and CDR2 SYDVKM. CDR3 DNA sequence: TGTGCCAGCAGTAGAGCCGACAGTAGCTCCTACAATGAGCAGTTCTTC. Protein product: CASSRADSSSYNEQFF.

Comments on this clone: Different DNA sequences within this sample yield the same CDR3. The chain joins TRBV19 to TRBJ2-2; perhaps TRBD2 as D (7 bases). This CDR3 region has 15 residues. The V end was cut by 1 base, the J end by 4 bases, with 10 bases between. The germline V gene has CDR1 LNHDA and CDR2 SQIVND (reference sequence). This chain's CDR3 is CASSIAGGGTGELFF. In DNA form, the CDR3 reads TGTGCCAGTAGTATAGCGGGGGGCGGCACCGGGGAGCTGTTTTTT.

J is TRBJ2-3 and V is TRBV7-9; possible D gene TRBD1, 5 bases. Germline CDR1 and CDR2: SEHNR and FQNEAQ (reference sequence). Trimming took 0 bases from V and 2 from J, leaving 12 bases between them. CDR3 size: 16 residues. The CDR3 is CASSLAGRRPTDTQYF. In DNA, the CDR3 is TGTGCCAGCAGCTTAGCGGGGCGACGGCCCACAGATACGCAGTATTTT.

As for this clone: At the DNA level, this CDR3 is encoded by other sequences in the same sample as well. The chain employs TRBV5-5 and TRBJ1-1, with D unclear. The CDR3 runs to 13 residues. CDR1 SGHKS and CDR2 YYEKEE come from the germline V gene (reference sequence). V lost 0 bases, J lost 6 bases, and 9 bases lay in between. The CDR3 is CASSLEGWAEAFF. The CDR3 nucleotides are TGTGCCAGCAGCTTGGAGGGTTGGGCTGAAGCTTTCTTT.

A single count supports this clone. This chain joins TRBV30 and TRBJ2-5, with D possibly matching TRBD1 (5 bases). Between the trimmed V and J ends, which lost 4 bases and 5 bases, there was a span of 17 bases. Germline loops: CDR1 GTSNPN, CDR2 SVGIG (reference sequence). The CDR3 loop spans 14 amino acids. CDR3 DNA sequence: TGTGCCTGGACTCTCGACAGTTATGGGGAGACCCAGTACTTC. Protein product: CAWTLDSYGETQYF.

V and J are TRBV25-1 and TRBJ2-2, with TRBD2 as a possible D gene (6 bases). Trimming stripped 6 bases from V and 6 bases from J, with 14 bases between. Per the germline V gene, CDR1 is MGHDK and CDR2 is SYGVNS. The CDR3 totals 14 residues. The CDR3 sequence is CASREPGDSGELFF. The CDR3 coding sequence is TGTGCCAGCAGAGAGCCGGGGGATTCCGGGGAGCTGTTTTTT.

The rearrangement links TRBV4-1 to TRBJ2-3; 9 positions agree with TRBD1. V was pared by 0 bases and J by 1 base, with 11 bases of the junction left unmatched. This CDR3 has 19 residues. Germline CDR1 MGHRA, CDR2 YSYEKL. CDR3 amino acids: CASSQDRAITGGGTDTQYF. The CDR3 DNA reads as TGCGCCAGCAGCCAAGATCGAGCCATTACAGGGGGCGGCACAGATACGCAGTATTTT.

The rearrangement links TRBV5-6 to TRBJ2-1; perhaps TRBD2 as D (6 bases). This CDR3 spans 14 amino acids. V gave up 0 bases and J gave up 6 bases, with 10 bases separating them. CDR1 SGHDT and CDR2 YYEEEE come from the germline V gene. The chain's CDR3 is CASSLGVGGNEQFF. The CDR3 nucleotides read TGTGCCAGCAGCTTGGGCGTGGGGGGCAATGAGCAGTTCTTC.

The chain carries TRBV4-2 and TRBJ2-7, with 10 bases that match TRBD2. CDR3 length: 16 amino acids. From germline, CDR1 is LGHNA and CDR2 YNFKEQ. The ends lost 2 bases at V and 2 bases at J; junction bases unmatched: 6. CDR3 coding DNA: TGTGCCAGCAGCCAATTCGGACTAGCGGACGCCTACGAGCAGTACTTC. Translation gives CASSQFGLADAYEQYF.

The CDR3 nucleotides are TGTGCCAGCAGCGTAGGATCTAGCGGAGGACAAGAGACCCAGTACTTC. It specifies CASSVGSSGGQETQYF. This chain links TRBV9 with TRBJ2-5; 7 nucleotides match TRBD2. V dropped 0 bases and J dropped 2; count of bases not matched to a gene: 7. CDR1 is SGDLS and CDR2 is YYNGEE in the germline V gene. The CDR3 runs to 16 residues.

This rearrangement joins TRBV7-9 to TRBJ2-1, with TRBD1 matching over 7 bases. This CDR3 comprises 15 residues. With V trimmed by 2 bases and J by 4 bases, 5 bases remained unmatched. Germline V gives CDR1 SEHNR, CDR2 FQNEAQ (reference sequence). This CDR3 reads CASSLPGQLYNEQFF. The CDR3 nucleotides read TGTGCCAGCAGCTTACCGGGACAGCTATACAATGAGCAGTTCTTC. The variable domain in full, with the rest retrieved from reference TRBV7-9 and TRBJ2-1, is DTGVSQNPRHKITKRGQNVTFRCDPISEHNRLYWYRQTLGQGPEFLTYFQNEAQLEKSRLLSDRFSAERPKGSFSTLEIQRTEQGDSAMYLCASSLPGQLYNEQFFGPGTRLTVL.

The rearrangement uses TRBV28 and TRBJ1-5; D may be TRBD1 (5 bases). Germline loops: CDR1 MDHEN, CDR2 SYDVKM. This CDR3 spans 18 amino acids. V lost 5 bases and J lost 0, with 20 bases in between. The CDR3 sequence: CASSPGTATFYSNQPQHF. The DNA for the CDR3 is TGTGCCAGCAGTCCCGGGACTGCGACCTTTTATAGCAATCAGCCCCAGCATTTT. Supplemented by reference TRBV28 and TRBJ1-5, the full variable domain reads DVKVTQSSRYLVKRTGEKVFLECVQDMDHENMFWYRQDPGLGLRLIYFSYDVKMKEKGDIPEGYSVSREKKERFSLILESASTNQTSMYLCASSPGTATFYSNQPQHFGDGTRLSIL.

The chain recombines TRBV28 with TRBJ2-1; no clear D. In germline, CDR1 is MDHEN, CDR2 SYDVKM. V lost 6 bases, J lost 7 bases, and 10 bases lay in between. This CDR3 contains 12 residues. CDR3 in DNA: TGTGCCAGCAGCTCTCCGAGGAATGAGCAGTTCTTC. This codes for CASSSPRNEQFF.

The chain uses TRBV30 and TRBJ1-3; D gene ambiguous. Trimming stripped 2 bases from V and 2 bases from J, with 4 bases between. This CDR3 has 12 amino acids. Germline loops: CDR1 GTSNPN, CDR2 SVGIG (reference sequence). The CDR3: CAWSQAGNTIYF. CDR3 bases: TGTGCCTGGAGTCAAGCTGGAAACACCATATATTTT.

CDR3 region: CASSRDSNSGNTIYF. In nucleotides, the CDR3 is TGTGCCAGCTCCCGAGACAGCAACTCTGGAAACACCATATATTTT. The chain is built from TRBV18 and TRBJ1-3; the D gene is possibly TRBD1 (5 bases). The CDR3 runs to 15 residues. Trimming shortened V by 6 bases and J by 0 bases, and 12 bases separated the two germline ends. Per the germline V gene, CDR1 is KGHSH and CDR2 is LQKENI.

The J gene is TRBJ1-2, the V gene TRBV28; TRBD1 might be the D (5 bases). CDR1 is MDHEN, CDR2 SYDVKM, per germline. The CDR3 loop spans 13 amino acids. V was cut by 11 bases and J by 4 bases, with 17 bases left in between. CDR3 loop: CALSAGRGYGYTF. CDR3 nucleotides: TGTGCCCTATCCGCGGGGCGGGGCTATGGCTACACCTTC.

V usage is TRBV7-6 and J usage is TRBJ2-1; 11 bases are a match to TRBD2. V lost 1 base, J lost 7 bases, and 12 bases stayed unmatched. The CDR3 consists of 18 residues. CDR1 SGHVS and CDR2 FNYEAQ come from the germline V gene. In DNA, the CDR3 is TGTGCCAGCAGCTTAGGGACTAGCGGGCCTAGGGCCTGGAATGAGCAGTTCTTC. Translated: CASSLGTSGPRAWNEQFF.

This rearrangement joins TRBV5-1 to TRBJ1-1; D not resolved. Germline assignment: CDR1 SGHRS and CDR2 YFSETQ. V was pared by 5 bases and J by 10 bases, with 21 bases between. The length of the CDR3 is 14 residues. CDR3 region: CASSSPETVDRAFF. In nucleotides, the CDR3 is TGCGCCAGCAGTAGCCCCGAAACAGTGGATAGAGCTTTCTTT.

The CDR3 is CASSRTGSLARGPAFF. The CDR3 DNA reads TGTGCCAGCAGCCGGACAGGGAGTTTGGCCCGCGGTCCAGCTTTCTTT. This rearrangement joins TRBV7-9 to TRBJ1-1, with TRBD1 identical over 8 bases. Trimming removed 5 bases from V and 10 bases from J; junction bases left unmatched: 18. The CDR3 runs to 16 residues. The germline CDR1 and CDR2 sequences are SEHNR and FQNEAQ (reference sequence).

The chain carries TRBV5-1 and TRBJ1-2, with unresolved D. The germline V gene has CDR1 SGHRS and CDR2 YFSETQ. Trimming took 1 base from V and 3 from J, leaving 10 bases between them. The CDR3 runs 14 residues. The CDR3 nucleotides are TGCGCCAGCAGCTTGAGTCTGGACTACTATGGCTACACCTTC. As protein: CASSLSLDYYGYTF.

The J gene is TRBJ2-5, the V gene TRBV9; TRBD1 agrees at 10 bases. Germline loops: CDR1 SGDLS, CDR2 YYNGEE. V dropped 2 bases and J dropped 4; count of bases not matched to a gene: 5. The CDR3 has 15 amino acids. CDR3: CASSVGTGVLETQYF. In DNA form, the CDR3 reads TGTGCCAGCAGCGTGGGGACAGGGGTACTAGAGACCCAGTACTTC.